This entry is about one TCR beta chain. Antigen specificity is unknown. Deletions cut 3 bases from V and 4 bases from J, with 19 bases between. Germline V gives CDR1 LNHDA, CDR2 SQIVND (reference sequence). The CDR3 runs to 16 residues. These data come from a study of cytomegalovirus exposure and HLA in healthy donors. General study points: Among the CMV-associated chains, three were confirmed in vitro as specific for CMV antigens. DRB1 had the most TCR associations and HLA-C the fewest, a later analysis found, with rates varying by HLA locus.

With 60 Vbeta and 13 Jbeta primers, the PCR was carried out. Only in-frame clones appear in the TCRdb table, and some are missing; sequencing was by immunoSEQ multiplex PCR. The sample shows approximately 170,000 clones, roughly 80% of them seen only once. The sample taken for sequencing was PBMCs. This clonotype originated in a male donor in good health and CMV-seronegative. V is TRBV19 and J is TRBJ2-7; the D gene is possibly TRBD1 (6 bases). CDR3 residues: CASSISTGRAYYEQYF. The CDR3 bases are TGTGCCAGTAGTATTTCGACAGGCCGTGCCTATTACGAGCAGTACTTC.